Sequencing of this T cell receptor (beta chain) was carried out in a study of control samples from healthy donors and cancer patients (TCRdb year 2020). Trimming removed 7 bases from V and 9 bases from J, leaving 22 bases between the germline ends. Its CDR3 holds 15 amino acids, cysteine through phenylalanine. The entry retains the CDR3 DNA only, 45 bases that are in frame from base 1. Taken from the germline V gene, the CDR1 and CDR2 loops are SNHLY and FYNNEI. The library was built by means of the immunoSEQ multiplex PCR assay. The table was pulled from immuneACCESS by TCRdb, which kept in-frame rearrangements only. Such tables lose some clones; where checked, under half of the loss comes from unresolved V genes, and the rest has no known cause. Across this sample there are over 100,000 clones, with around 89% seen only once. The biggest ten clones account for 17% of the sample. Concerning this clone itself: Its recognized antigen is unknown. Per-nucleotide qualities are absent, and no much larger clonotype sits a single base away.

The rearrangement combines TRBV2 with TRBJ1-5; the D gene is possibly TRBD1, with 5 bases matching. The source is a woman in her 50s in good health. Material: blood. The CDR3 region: CASTQSVTTDRPQHF. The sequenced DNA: TGTGCCAGCACCCAATCAGTTACGACAGATCGGCCCCAGCATTTT.